The 20 T cell receptor beta chains below were found in one sample sequenced in a study of cytomegalovirus exposure and HLA in healthy donors. It was with 60 Vbeta and 13 Jbeta primers that the PCR ran. Data came from immunoSEQ multiplex PCR; TCRdb stores just in-frame clones and leaves some out. The data hold over 110,000 clones, with 79% observed a single time. Material for sequencing was PBMCs. The receptors come from a female donor in good health and CMV-seronegative.

The chain has TRBV9 and TRBJ2-2; weak D call: TRBD2 (6 bases). CDR1 is SGDLS, CDR2 YYNGEE, per germline. CDR3 length: 17 amino acids. V shed 4 bases and J shed 6 bases, with 22 bases lying between them. The CDR3 spells CASSLAPSAGFAGELFF. CDR3 coding DNA: TGTGCCAGCAGCCTAGCCCCTTCCGCGGGGTTCGCCGGGGAGCTGTTTTTT.

CDR3 protein: CSAAITEAFF. CDR3 nucleotides: TGCAGTGCCGCGATTACTGAAGCTTTCTTT. The genes are TRBV20-1 and TRBJ1-1; D not certain. Trimming took 6 bases from V and 5 from J, leaving 7 bases between them. The CDR3 contains 10 residues. Germline V CDR1 and CDR2: DFQATT, SNEGSKA (reference sequence).

V gene TRBV9 combines with J gene TRBJ1-2; D possibly corresponds to TRBD1 (5 bases). V was trimmed by 3 bases and J by 4 bases, leaving 22 bases between them. The CDR3 totals 17 residues. The germline V gene encodes CDR1 SGDLS and CDR2 YYNGEE. CDR3 in amino acids: CASSAPRFRQSSYGYTF. The CDR3 bases are TGTGCCAGCAGCGCACCTCGATTCAGACAGTCTTCCTATGGCTACACCTTC.

The V gene is TRBV14, the J gene TRBJ2-1; D may be TRBD2 (6 bases). The CDR3 sequence is 13 residues long. The V end was cut by 0 bases, the J end by 8 bases, with 8 bases between. Germline CDR1 is SGHDN and CDR2 is FVKESK. The CDR3 sequence is CASSQDWGDEQFF. For the CDR3, the DNA is TGTGCCAGCAGCCAAGATTGGGGGGATGAGCAGTTCTTC.

The chain uses TRBV7-2 and TRBJ2-7; 9 bases are shared with TRBD2. Germline lookup yields CDR1 SGHTA and CDR2 FQGNSA. The CDR3 runs 15 residues. V lost 4 bases to trimming and J lost 4 bases; unmatched junction nucleotides: 8. CDR3 loop: CASSSGRGGAYEQYF. CDR3 in DNA: TGTGCCAGCAGCTCGGGGCGGGGGGGAGCGTACGAGCAGTACTTC.

The V and J genes are TRBV18 and TRBJ1-1; TRBD1 might be the D (5 bases). Trimming removed 0 bases at V and 0 bases at J, with 8 bases between. Looked up from germline, CDR1 is KGHSH and CDR2 is LQKENI. The CDR3 has 15 amino acids. CDR3 amino acids: CASSPPRQMNTEAFF. CDR3 coding DNA: TGTGCCAGCTCACCACCCAGACAGATGAACACTGAAGCTTTCTTT.

The CDR3 is CASSLAGGAGGEQYF. The CDR3 bases are TGTGCCAGCAGCTTAGCGGGTGGGGCAGGCGGCGAGCAGTACTTC. V and J are TRBV11-2 and TRBJ2-7; weak D call: TRBD1 (5 bases). This CDR3 has 15 amino acids. V lost 1 base and J lost 6, with 16 bases in between. Germline CDR1 is SGHAT and CDR2 is FQNNGV.

The chain couples TRBV5-1 to TRBJ1-3; D remains ambiguous. CDR3 length: 15 residues. V was cut by 4 bases and J by 9 bases, with 20 bases left in between. The V gene's germline CDR1 is SGHRS and CDR2 YFSETQ. DNA of the CDR3: TGCGCCAGCAGCCATGTAACGATGCCCTTAGCCACCATATATTTT. It specifies CASSHVTMPLATIYF.

The sample holds a few counts of this clone. The V call is TRBV11-2, the J call TRBJ2-3; the D gene is possibly TRBD1 (7 bases). With 2 bases removed from V and 8 bases from J, the gap between germline ends came to 14 bases. Germline V gives CDR1 SGHAT, CDR2 FQNNGV. This CDR3 is built from 14 residues. The CDR3 DNA is TGTGCCAGCAGCTTAATGCAGGGGGGACTTACGCAGTATTTT. It codes for CASSLMQGGLTQYF.

The V gene is TRBV7-2, the J gene TRBJ1-5; tentative D call: TRBD1 (5 bases). The CDR3 runs 14 residues. V shed 5 bases and J shed 6 bases, with 14 bases lying between them. The germline V gene encodes CDR1 SGHTA and CDR2 FQGNSA. CDR3 sequence reads: CASSADGGGQPQHF. The CDR3 nucleotides are TGTGCCAGCAGCGCCGACGGGGGTGGTCAGCCCCAGCATTTT. The entire variable domain, with the rest obtained from reference TRBV7-2 and TRBJ1-5, is as follows: GAGVSQSPSNKVTEKGKDVELRCDPISGHTALYWYRQSLGQGLEFLIYFQGNSAPDKSGLPSDRFSAERTGGSVSTLTIQRTQQEDSAVYLCASSADGGGQPQHFGDGTRLSIL.

The CDR3 sequence: CASRSPGQGKGYTF. In DNA form, the CDR3 reads TGTGCCAGCAGGTCCCCGGGACAGGGGAAGGGCTACACCTTC. The chain carries TRBV28 and TRBJ1-2, with 10 bases aligning to TRBD1. This CDR3 region has 14 residues. Trimming cost V 6 bases and J 8 bases; bases outside gene matches: 9. The V gene's germline CDR1 is MDHEN and CDR2 SYDVKM.

This clone is a singleton in its sample. The chain carries TRBV13 and TRBJ1-1; weak D call: TRBD1 (5 bases). Trimming cost V 0 bases and J 1 base, with 9 bases left between them. Germline CDR1 is PRHDT and CDR2 is FYEKMQ (reference sequence). The CDR3 extends over 15 amino acids. Here the CDR3 reads CASSLGTGGNTEAFF. The DNA for the CDR3 is TGTGCCAGCAGCTTAGGGACGGGGGGGAACACTGAAGCTTTCTTT.

This rearrangement joins TRBV6-5 to TRBJ1-2, with D unclear. This CDR3 has 15 residues. In germline, CDR1 is MNHEY, CDR2 SVGAGI. V lost 4 bases and J lost 5, with 17 bases in between. In DNA, the CDR3 is TGTGCCAGCAGTTCAGAAGGGCGGGCTGGATATGGCTACACCTTC. It yields the protein CASSSEGRAGYGYTF.

Comments on this clone: A read error may produce the germline difference seen at one junction end. The chain recombines TRBV18 with TRBJ2-5, with 11 positions matching TRBD2. The CDR3 covers 16 residues. Germline lookup yields CDR1 KGHSH and CDR2 LQKENI. The CDR3 loop is CASTPPLAGGQETQYF. The CDR3, as DNA: TGTGCCAGCACACCACCTCTAGCGGGAGGCCAAGAGACCCAGTACTTC. The entire variable domain, with the rest obtained from reference TRBV18 and TRBJ2-5, is as follows: NAGVMQNPRHLVRRRGQEARLRCSPMKGHSHVYWYRQLPEEGLKFMVYLQKENIIDESGMPKERFSAEFPKEGPSILRIQQVVRGDSAAYFCASTPPLAGGQETQYFGPGTRLLVL.

The chain combines TRBV28 with TRBJ2-2; D is possibly TRBD2 (6 bases). The germline V and J ends were trimmed by 7 bases and 4 bases, with 7 bases remaining between them. Germline V gene data show CDR1 as MDHEN and CDR2 as SYDVKM. The CDR3 runs 12 residues. The CDR3 sequence: CASISGTGELFF. CDR3 nucleotide sequence: TGTGCCAGCATTAGCGGCACCGGGGAGCTGTTTTTT.

V is TRBV18 and J is TRBJ2-7, with D possibly being TRBD1 (6 bases). The length of the CDR3 is 15 residues. The V end was cut by 2 bases, the J end by 0 bases, with 11 bases between. CDR1 is KGHSH and CDR2 is LQKENI in the germline V gene. Written as DNA, the CDR3 is TGTGCCAGCTCACCAGACAGGAGTAGCTCCTACGAGCAGTACTTC. The encoded protein is CASSPDRSSSYEQYF.

The V gene is TRBV7-6, the J gene TRBJ1-5, with D maybe TRBD1 (6 bases). The length of the CDR3 is 15 residues. Between the trimmed V and J ends, which lost 1 base and 5 bases, there was a span of 12 bases. Germline V gene data show CDR1 as SGHVS and CDR2 as FNYEAQ. DNA for the CDR3: TGTGCCAGCAGCTTAGAACAGGGCCCCCATCAGCCCCAGCATTTT. It specifies CASSLEQGPHQPQHF.

This clone is a singleton in its sample. The rearrangement links TRBV6-5 to TRBJ2-5; TRBD2 matches at 10 bases. This CDR3 is 15 amino acids long. J lost 3 bases, V lost 2 bases, and 3 bases had no gene match. Germline CDR1 reads MNHEY; CDR2 reads SVGAGI. The CDR3 nucleotides read TGTGCCAGCAGTTACGTCACTAGCGGGAAAGAGACCCAGTACTTC. Protein product: CASSYVTSGKETQYF.

The chain uses TRBV19 and TRBJ2-3; perhaps TRBD1 as D (6 bases). V was shortened by 1 base and J by 4 bases, with 9 bases between the two germline ends. The CDR3 runs to 14 residues. Germline CDR1 is LNHDA and CDR2 is SQIVND (reference sequence). CDR3 bases: TGTGCCAGTAGTATAGGCAGGGGAGCAGATACGCAGTATTTT. This encodes CASSIGRGADTQYF.

The chain employs TRBV9 and TRBJ2-3; possible D gene TRBD1, 5 bases. Trimming took off 0 bases at V and 4 bases at J, with 9 bases between the two ends. The V gene's germline CDR1 is SGDLS and CDR2 YYNGEE. This CDR3 has 14 residues. CDR3 protein: CASSVGGSPDTQYF. The CDR3 nucleotides read TGTGCCAGCAGCGTAGGGGGCAGCCCAGATACGCAGTATTTT. The full variable domain, its missing parts supplied by reference TRBV9 and TRBJ2-3, is DSGVTQTPKHLITATGQRVTLRCSPRSGDLSVYWYQQSLDQGLQFLIQYYNGEERAKGNILERFSAQQFPDLHSELNLSSLELGDSALYFCASSVGGSPDTQYFGPGTRLTVL.